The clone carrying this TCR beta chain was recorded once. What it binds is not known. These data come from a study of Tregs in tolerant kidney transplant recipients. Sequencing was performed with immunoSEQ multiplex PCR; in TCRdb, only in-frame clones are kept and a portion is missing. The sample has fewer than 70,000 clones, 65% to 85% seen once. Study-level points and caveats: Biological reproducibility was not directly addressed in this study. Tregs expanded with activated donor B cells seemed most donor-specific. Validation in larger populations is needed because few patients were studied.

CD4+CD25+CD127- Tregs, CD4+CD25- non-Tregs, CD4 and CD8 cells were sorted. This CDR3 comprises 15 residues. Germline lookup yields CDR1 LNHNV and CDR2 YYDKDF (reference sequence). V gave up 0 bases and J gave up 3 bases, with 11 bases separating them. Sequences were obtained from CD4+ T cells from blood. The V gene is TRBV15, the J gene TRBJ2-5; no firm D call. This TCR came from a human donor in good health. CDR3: CATSRDLASEETQYF. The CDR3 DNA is TGTGCCACCAGCAGAGATTTGGCATCCGAAGAGACCCAGTACTTC.